In its sample, the clone carrying this T cell receptor (beta chain) was seen a few times. Its cognate antigen is unknown. The sample is drawn from a study of cytomegalovirus exposure and HLA in healthy donors. Study background: There were approximately 80 million unique TCRs (from HLA-typed donors) in an early data release. Points from the study as a whole: Later, TCR association rates were found to vary by HLA locus, highest for DRB1 and lowest for HLA-C. Associated with cytomegalovirus, according to the listing, were around 160 TCR beta chains.

PCR involved 60 Vbeta and 13 Jbeta primers. Assay used: immunoSEQ multiplex PCR; TCRdb lists only in-frame clones, some missing. The sample consists of roughly 100,000 clones, about 80% of them appearing once. Germline V lookup: CDR1 LNHDA, CDR2 SQIVND (reference sequence). With V trimmed by 4 bases and J by 5 bases, 13 bases remained unmatched. The CDR3 loop spans 17 amino acids. This receptor was obtained from a man aged 25-40 years in good health and CMV-seropositive. Sequenced: PBMCs. The chain combines TRBV19 with TRBJ1-5; 8 bases map to TRBD1. CDR3 sequence reads: CASSTWTGWVEYQPQHF. CDR3 sequence (DNA): TGTGCCAGTAGTACCTGGACAGGGTGGGTAGAATATCAGCCCCAGCATTTT.